The rows below give T cell receptor beta chains drawn from one sample of a study of blood T cell repertoires in COVID-19. Here immunoSEQ multiplex PCR was the method, and the copy in TCRdb shows in-frame clones only, minus some. The top ten hold over 3.5% of the sample, which has around 150,000 clones, roughly 87% seen once. Sequenced sample: peripheral blood. The source is a woman in her sixties with active or convalescent COVID-19. CDR3s include the opening cysteine and the closing phenylalanine or tryptophan. A D gene is named only where the DNA matches it firmly. Clone size is stated in some rows and not others, as once, few, many or a class when expanded.

v_gene	d_gene	j_gene	abundance	CDR3aa	CDR3nt
TRBV4-3	NA	TRBJ1-1	NA	CASSQEALVGAGAFF	TGCGCCAGCAGCCAAGAGGCCCTTGTAGGCGCGGGAGCTTTCTTT
TRBV7-2	NA	TRBJ2-3	NA	CASSLGQFSSSTDTQYF	TGTGCCAGCAGCTTAGGTCAGTTCAGTTCTAGCACAGATACGCAGTATTTT
TRBV20-1	NA	TRBJ2-7	NA	CSARGASGQYF	TGCAGTGCTAGGGGAGCCAGCGGGCAGTACTTC
TRBV18	TRBD2	TRBJ2-1	NA	CASSRSRGAYNEQFF	TGTGCCAGCTCACGGTCGCGGGGGGCCTACAATGAGCAGTTCTTC
TRBV24-1	TRBD1	TRBJ1-5	NA	CAKTGVSDQPQHF	TGTGCCAAAACAGGGGTCTCCGATCAGCCCCAGCATTTT
TRBV23-1	NA	TRBJ1-5	NA	CAPAAGQPQHF	TGCGCCCCGGCCGCCGGGCAGCCCCAGCATTTT
TRBV7-8	NA	TRBJ1-1	few	CASSLAPGQEAFF	TGTGCCAGCAGCTTAGCGCCCGGACAGGAAGCTTTCTTT
TRBV6-2/TRBV6-3	TRBD2	TRBJ2-1	NA	CASSSVAGVEQFF	TGTGCCAGCAGTTCTGTAGCGGGCGTGGAGCAGTTCTTC
TRBV6-5	NA	TRBJ1-2	few	CASSYRSLRGNYGYTF	TGTGCCAGCAGTTACCGGTCGCTTCGGGGGAACTATGGCTACACCTTC
TRBV10-2	NA	TRBJ2-7	NA	CASSESGQYEQYF	TGCGCCAGCAGTGAGTCTGGGCAATACGAGCAGTACTTC
TRBV4-3	TRBD1	TRBJ2-5	few	CASSQGEGAHETQYF	TGCGCCAGCAGCCAAGGAGAGGGGGCTCATGAGACCCAGTACTTC
TRBV6-5	TRBD2	TRBJ2-3	NA	CASTPFRGGTDTQYF	TGTGCCAGCACCCCCTTCCGGGGGGGCACAGATACGCAGTATTTT
TRBV5-1	NA	TRBJ2-5	NA	CASSFGGQETQYF	TGCGCCAGCAGCTTTGGAGGGCAAGAGACCCAGTACTTC
TRBV6-6	TRBD1	TRBJ2-7	NA	CASRPSTGGSYEQYF	TGTGCCAGCAGACCGTCGACAGGGGGGTCCTACGAGCAGTACTTC
TRBV29-1	NA	TRBJ2-2	NA	CSVGTQNTGELFF	TGCAGCGTTGGAACTCAAAACACCGGGGAGCTGTTTTTT
TRBV3-1/TRBV3-2	NA	TRBJ1-2	NA	CASSPTWGEGYTF	TGTGCCAGCAGCCCAACGTGGGGAGAGGGCTACACCTTC
TRBV30	TRBD1	TRBJ1-1	NA	CAWEGTGGTEAFF	TGTGCCTGGGAAGGGACAGGAGGGACTGAAGCTTTCTTT
TRBV2	TRBD2	TRBJ2-2	NA	CASSEAGEGNTGELFF	TGTGCCAGCAGTGAAGCTGGGGAGGGGAACACCGGGGAGCTGTTTTTT
TRBV6-5	TRBD2	TRBJ2-7	NA	CASRVSGGGDEQYF	TGTGCCAGCAGAGTTAGCGGGGGCGGGGACGAGCAGTACTTC
TRBV2	TRBD1	TRBJ1-5	NA	CASSGQGAMLSNQPQHF	TGTGCCAGCAGTGGACAGGGGGCTATGTTGAGCAATCAGCCCCAGCATTTT
TRBV7-2	TRBD2	TRBJ2-3	NA	CASSSGLVTDTQYF	TGTGCCAGCAGCTCGGGACTAGTGACAGATACGCAGTATTTT
TRBV24-1	TRBD1	TRBJ1-5	once	CATSEQDRDQPQHF	TGTGCCACCAGTGAACAGGACAGGGATCAGCCCCAGCATTTT
TRBV27	NA	TRBJ2-1	NA	CASSLEPSSYNEQFF	TGTGCCAGCAGTTTGGAGCCCAGCTCCTACAATGAGCAGTTCTTC
TRBV12-5	TRBD1	TRBJ1-1	NA	CASGRTGGMNTEAFF	TGTGCTAGTGGCCGGACAGGGGGTATGAACACTGAAGCTTTCTTT
TRBV6-2/TRBV6-3	NA	TRBJ2-3	NA	CASSYSRDTQYF	TGTGCCAGCAGTTACTCGAGGGATACGCAGTATTTT
TRBV4-3	TRBD1	TRBJ2-7	many	CASSQERTGGYEQYF	TGCGCCAGCAGCCAAGAACGGACAGGGGGCTACGAGCAGTACTTC
TRBV27	NA	TRBJ2-2	NA	CASAPSWFGVGELFF	TGTGCCAGCGCCCCCTCCTGGTTCGGGGTCGGGGAGCTGTTTTTT
TRBV3-1/TRBV3-2	TRBD2	TRBJ2-5	NA	CASSHNPGLASETQYF	TGTGCCAGCAGCCATAACCCGGGACTAGCCTCAGAGACCCAGTACTTC
TRBV7-9	TRBD1	TRBJ1-6	NA	CASSLGQSRNSPLHF	TGTGCCAGCAGCCTGGGACAGAGCCGAAATTCACCCCTCCACTTT
TRBV6-1	TRBD1	TRBJ1-2	NA	CASSEGAGGYGYTF	TGTGCCAGCAGTGAAGGGGCAGGGGGGTATGGCTACACCTTC
TRBV30	TRBD2	TRBJ2-5	NA	CAWASSGVLGTQYF	TGTGCCTGGGCCTCTAGCGGGGTGCTCGGGACCCAGTACTTC
TRBV2	TRBD1	TRBJ1-5	NA	CASSDWTGGRGGNQPQHF	TGTGCCAGCAGTGACTGGACAGGGGGCCGGGGGGGCAATCAGCCCCAGCATTTT
TRBV7-3	NA	TRBJ2-7	NA	CASSPGLVEQYF	TGTGCCAGCAGCCCTGGCCTAGTAGAGCAGTACTTC
TRBV7-8	NA	TRBJ1-2	NA	CASSQTGGIYAGYTF	TGTGCCAGCAGCCAAACTGGAGGAATTTATGCGGGCTACACCTTC
TRBV27	TRBD1	TRBJ1-6	once	CASSPGGWSPLHF	TGTGCCAGCAGTCCAGGGGGCTGGTCACCCCTCCACTTT
TRBV29-1	NA	TRBJ2-1	NA	CSVVQGAGSYNEQFF	TGCAGCGTTGTACAGGGTGCTGGCTCCTACAATGAGCAGTTCTTC
TRBV9	NA	TRBJ2-2	NA	CASSAQGNTGELFF	TGTGCCAGCAGCGCGCAGGGGAACACCGGGGAGCTGTTTTTT
TRBV25-1	TRBD1	TRBJ1-5	NA	CASSPQGTDSNQPQHF	TGTGCCAGCAGTCCGCAAGGGACAGATAGCAATCAGCCCCAGCATTTT
TRBV7-9	TRBD1	TRBJ1-6	NA	CASSIQGMNSPLHF	TGTGCCAGCAGCATACAGGGGATGAATTCACCCCTCCACTTT
TRBV27	TRBD1	TRBJ2-7	NA	CASSFQGAYEQYF	TGTGCCAGCAGTTTCCAGGGGGCCTACGAGCAGTACTTC
TRBV4-1	TRBD1	TRBJ1-2	NA	CASSREQGEDYGYTF	TGCGCCAGCAGCCGGGAACAGGGGGAAGACTATGGCTACACCTTC
TRBV7-9	TRBD1	TRBJ2-1	NA	CASSRQGNEQFF	TGTGCCAGCAGCAGACAGGGCAATGAGCAGTTCTTC
TRBV4-1	TRBD1	TRBJ1-1	NA	CASSLGQGGRITEAFF	TGCGCCAGCAGCCTCGGACAGGGGGGAAGGATCACTGAAGCTTTCTTT